This TCR beta chain appears in the sequencing data of a study of blood T cells in healthy people across ages. Findings and caveats of the study: The lack of PBMC sorting stopped any conclusive naive versus antigen-experienced comparison.

With a J-beta primer mix and a sample-barcoded 5' primer, a second PCR ran about 7 to 11 cycles. TCRdb reprocessed the 5' RACE reads via MiXCR and lists one record per CDR3 protein. The data show hundreds of thousands of distinct CDR3 sequences, with about 61% seen just once and about 26% held by the top ten. This clonotype came up once. Its target is not known. Trimming took 2 bases from V and 4 from J, leaving 14 bases between them. The CDR3 is 14 residues long. The germline V gene encodes CDR1 DFQATT and CDR2 SNEGSKA (reference sequence). The gene calls are TRBV20-1 and TRBJ1-2; no reliable D call. The sequence was collected from a man aged 40-50 years in good health. The source material was blood. CDR3: CSARRALWSYGYTF. The DNA for the CDR3 is TGCAGTGCTAGAAGAGCTCTATGGAGCTATGGCTACACCTTC.